The 16 T cell receptor beta chains below come from one sample, sequenced in a study of PD-1 blockade in classical Hodgkin lymphoma. Assay used: immunoSEQ multiplex PCR; TCRdb lists only in-frame clones, some missing. The sample lists over 70,000 clones; about nine tenths were seen once. All trial patients relapsed after autologous stem cell transplantation. The source material was peripheral blood mononuclear cells (PBMCs), sampled at baseline. The receptors originated from a human donor with classical Hodgkin lymphoma.

The chain joins TRBV27 to TRBJ2-7; 7 nucleotides line up with TRBD1. The V gene's germline CDR1 is MNHEY and CDR2 SMNVEV (reference sequence). CDR3 length: 13 amino acids. With V trimmed by 6 bases and J by 3 bases, 5 bases remained unmatched. The CDR3 protein is CASRYRGGYEQYF. The CDR3 nucleotides read TGTGCCAGCAGGTACAGGGGTGGCTACGAGCAGTACTTC.

The chain has TRBV4-2 and TRBJ1-2; the D gene is possibly TRBD1 (5 bases). The CDR3 covers 14 residues. V dropped 0 bases and J dropped 5 bases, with 10 bases sitting between them. From germline, CDR1 is LGHNA and CDR2 YNFKEQ. The CDR3 loop is CASSQDQGPYGYTF. The CDR3 bases are TGTGCCAGCAGCCAAGACCAGGGACCTTATGGCTACACCTTC.

In its sample, this clone was seen a few times. The rearrangement uses TRBV2 and TRBJ1-1; D is possibly TRBD1 (5 bases). CDR1 is SNHLY and CDR2 is FYNNEI in the germline V gene. The V end was cut by 6 bases, the J end by 3 bases, with 17 bases between. This CDR3 has 15 residues. In DNA, the CDR3 is TGTGCCAGCAGACAGGACGGAACACTGTACACTGAAGCTTTCTTT. Translation gives CASRQDGTLYTEAFF. The whole variable domain, filled in from reference TRBV2 and TRBJ1-1, reads EPEVTQTPSHQVTQMGQEVILRCVPISNHLYFYWYRQILGQKVEFLVSFYNNEISEKSEIFDDQFSVERPDGSNFTLKIRSTKLEDSAMYFCASRQDGTLYTEAFFGQGTRLTVV.

CDR3 amino acids: CASSGAPNTEAFF. CDR3 sequence (DNA): TGTGCCAGCAGCGGGGCCCCCAACACTGAAGCTTTCTTT. V is TRBV13 and J is TRBJ1-1; D may be TRBD1 (5 bases). V gave up 5 bases and J gave up 2 bases, with 9 bases separating them. The CDR3 is made up of 13 amino acids. The germline gives CDR1 PRHDT, CDR2 FYEKMQ (reference sequence).

The rearrangement joins TRBV5-1 to TRBJ2-1; D unclear. The V gene lost 0 bases and the J gene lost 0 bases, with 13 bases spanning the gap. The V gene's germline CDR1 is SGHRS and CDR2 YFSETQ. The CDR3 contains 17 residues. The CDR3 here is CASSLAVGQGSYNEQFF. The CDR3, as DNA: TGCGCCAGCAGCTTGGCCGTCGGCCAAGGCTCCTACAATGAGCAGTTCTTC.

This clone was observed a handful of times. The chain uses TRBV20-1 and TRBJ1-1, with no clear D. Germline-derived CDR1 and CDR2 are DFQATT and SNEGSKA (reference sequence). This CDR3 comprises 11 residues. V lost 5 bases and J 7 bases, leaving 11 bases between the germline ends. The CDR3 region is CSAVSAGEAFF. The CDR3 bases are TGCAGTGCTGTCAGTGCCGGTGAAGCTTTCTTT.

The genes are TRBV6-1 and TRBJ2-1, with TRBD1 matching 7 bases. CDR1 and CDR2 (germline): MNHNS, SASEGT. The CDR3 extends over 15 amino acids. The junction had 5 bases not matched to a gene; V was cut back by 2 bases and J by 4 bases. The CDR3, as DNA: TGTGCCAGCAGTGAAATCGGGGACAGATACAATGAGCAGTTCTTC. It yields the protein CASSEIGDRYNEQFF.

On this clone itself: A read error may produce the germline difference seen at one junction end. CDR3 sequence reads: CASSLAAGVGETQYF. The CDR3 region has the DNA TGTGCTAGCAGCTTAGCGGCGGGAGTGGGGGAGACCCAGTACTTC. The chain combines TRBV7-7 with TRBJ2-5; TRBD2 matches 7 bases. The CDR3 runs to 15 residues. Germline CDR1 SSHAT, CDR2 FNYEAQ (reference sequence).

CDR3 in DNA: TGTGCCAGCAGCCAAGACCCTTTTAGACCGGGACGATGTTTCAGCTCTAGCACAGATACGCAGTATTTT. Its translation is CASSQDPFRPGRCFSSSTDTQYF. The gene calls are TRBV14 and TRBJ2-3; D may be TRBD1 or TRBD2 (5 bases each). Trimming removed 0 bases from V and 0 bases from J, with 31 bases in between. In germline, CDR1 is SGHDN, CDR2 FVKESK. The CDR3 length is 23 residues.

The V call is TRBV6-9, the J call TRBJ2-7, with 8 bases that match TRBD2. Trimming at V came to 8 bases and at J to 1 base, leaving 7 bases not matched to a gene. The germline V gene has CDR1 MNHGY and CDR2 SVAAGI. The CDR3 loop spans 14 amino acids. The CDR3 protein is CASLTSVVSYEQYF. The CDR3 DNA reads as TGTGCCAGCCTGACTAGCGTTGTGTCCTACGAGCAGTACTTC.

The chain links TRBV5-8 to TRBJ1-5; unclear D gene. Germline CDR1 SGHTS, CDR2 YDEGEE. The CDR3 runs to 13 residues. V lost 4 bases, J lost 9 bases, and 14 bases lay in between. DNA for the CDR3: TGTGCCAGCAGCCGCGGTGGGAAGGGGCCCCAGCATTTT. Translation gives CASSRGGKGPQHF.

The chain carries TRBV5-5 and TRBJ1-2; D is undetermined. Trimming shortened V by 4 bases and J by 5 bases, and 12 bases separated the two germline ends. The length of the CDR3 is 13 residues. Germline loops: CDR1 SGHKS, CDR2 YYEKEE (reference sequence). Here the CDR3 DNA reads TGTGCCAGCAGCACGGCGAGGGTATATGGCTACACCTTC. As protein: CASSTARVYGYTF. Full variable domain (missing parts from reference TRBV5-5 and TRBJ1-2): DAGVTQSPTHLIKTRGQQVTLRCSPISGHKSVSWYQQVLGQGPQFIFQYYEKEERGRGNFPDRFSARQFPNYSSELNVNALLLGDSALYLCASSTARVYGYTFGSGTRLTVV.

The chain carries TRBV15 and TRBJ2-3; the D gene is possibly TRBD1 (6 bases). The CDR3 has 17 residues. Germline assignment: CDR1 LNHNV and CDR2 YYDKDF (reference sequence). V was pared by 5 bases and J by 6 bases, with 24 bases between. CDR3 residues: CATSFERTGQVTDTQYF. The CDR3 DNA follows: TGTGCCACCAGCTTCGAGAGAACAGGGCAGGTCACGGATACGCAGTATTTT.

The CDR3: CASSQDRGWWDREDSNQPQHF. CDR3 coding DNA: TGCGCCAGCAGCCAAGATCGGGGGTGGTGGGACAGGGAGGACAGCAATCAGCCCCAGCATTTT. V and J are TRBV4-3 and TRBJ1-5, with 9 bases that match TRBD1. The CDR3 spans 21 residues. Germline V CDR1 and CDR2: LGHNA, YSLEER. Trimming at V came to 0 bases and at J to 1 base, leaving 16 bases not matched to a gene.

The chain couples TRBV5-1 to TRBJ1-1, with TRBD1 identical over 7 bases. Trimming cost V 2 bases and J 1 base; bases outside gene matches: 2. The germline gives CDR1 SGHRS, CDR2 YFSETQ. This CDR3 region has 14 residues. DNA for the CDR3: TGCGCCAGCAGCTTAAACAGGGGGAACACTGAAGCTTTCTTT. It yields the protein CASSLNRGNTEAFF.

The gene calls are TRBV28 and TRBJ2-7; D unresolved. Germline V gene data show CDR1 as MDHEN and CDR2 as SYDVKM. Trimming removed 5 bases at V and 0 bases at J, with 20 bases between. The CDR3 sequence is 17 residues long. CDR3 nucleotides: TGTGCCAGCAGTCCCACGAACGTAAGGTCACCCTCCTACGAGCAGTACTTC. As protein: CASSPTNVRSPSYEQYF.